This TCR beta chain was documented in a study of shared clonotypes between healthy human individuals. Germline values: CDR1 MGHDK, CDR2 SYGVNS. This CDR3 comprises 11 residues. As regards this clone: One junction end does not reproduce the germline sequence, and a read error may be involved.

The method was immunoSEQ multiplex PCR; TCRdb's version includes in-frame clones alone and lacks a portion of them. The sample contains under 1,900,000 clones, approximately 98.5% of which appear only once. Sequencing used naive CD4+ T cells sorted from blood. Described subset: CD45RA+ positively selected. The chain carries TRBV25-1 and TRBJ1-2, with no clear D. The sequence came from a man aged 25-45 years in good health. The CDR3 nucleotides are TGTGCCAGCAGTGCCGCCTTACAGCTCCATTTC. It translates to CASSAALQLHF.